Listed here are 17 T cell receptor beta chains from one sample, sequenced in a study of OX40 agonist ivuxolimab in advanced cancers. TCRdb keeps only in-frame clones here, not all; method: immunoSEQ multiplex PCR. The sample lists 30,000 to 35,000 clones; about 88% were seen once. The sample consisted of CD4+ or CD8+ T cells sorted from blood, taken in a trial of the OX40 agonist ivuxolimab. Source of these receptors: an adult with an advanced solid tumor such as melanoma, head and neck, liver or kidney cancer.

The chain is built from TRBV2 and TRBJ2-7; D is perhaps TRBD2 (5 bases). The CDR3 contains 12 residues. Germline V gene data show CDR1 as SNHLY and CDR2 as FYNNEI. With 8 bases removed from V and 6 bases from J, the gap between germline ends came to 14 bases. The CDR3 region has the DNA TGTGCCAGCCTCTCGGAAGCGGTCGAGCAGTACTTC. The encoded protein is CASLSEAVEQYF.

The chain employs TRBV19 and TRBJ1-2, with 8 bases lining up with TRBD1. The CDR3 extends over 15 amino acids. V gave up 3 bases and J gave up 6 bases; unmatched junction bases: 9. Germline CDR1 LNHDA, CDR2 SQIVND (reference sequence). The chain's CDR3 is CASSISGQGANGYTF. The CDR3, as DNA: TGTGCCAGTAGTATTTCGGGGCAGGGGGCGAATGGCTACACCTTC.

V is TRBV7-9 and J is TRBJ2-1; D ambiguous. Germline CDR1 SEHNR, CDR2 FQNEAQ (reference sequence). The CDR3 contains 12 residues. V was trimmed by 5 bases and J by 6 bases, leaving 8 bases between them. CDR3 loop: CASSPDPNEQFF. The DNA for the CDR3 is TGTGCCAGCAGCCCTGACCCCAATGAGCAGTTCTTC.

This rearrangement joins TRBV6-4 to TRBJ2-7; D may match TRBD1 or TRBD2 (5 bases each). The CDR3 is made up of 14 amino acids. Germline CDR1 reads MRHNA; CDR2 reads SNTAGT. Trimming pared 6 bases from V and 0 bases from J, leaving 12 bases between. The CDR3 loop reads CASSPGTDSYEQYF. As DNA, the CDR3 is TGTGCCAGCAGCCCCGGGACCGACTCCTACGAGCAGTACTTC.

The chain links TRBV7-9 to TRBJ2-1; D could derive from TRBD1 or TRBD2 (5 bases each). The germline V gene has CDR1 SEHNR and CDR2 FQNEAQ (reference sequence). The V gene lost 6 bases and the J gene lost 7 bases, with 19 bases spanning the gap. The CDR3 loop spans 15 amino acids. CDR3 in DNA: TGTGCCAGCAGATATTCCGGGACCGGACGGAATGAGCAGTTCTTC. Amino acid sequence: CASRYSGTGRNEQFF.

The chain joins TRBV15 to TRBJ2-5; D may correspond to TRBD1 or TRBD2 (5 bases each). The CDR3 extends over 14 amino acids. The germline CDR1 and CDR2 sequences are LNHNV and YYDKDF (reference sequence). Between the trimmed V and J ends, which lost 6 bases and 7 bases, there was a span of 18 bases. The CDR3 DNA follows: TGTGCCACCAGTAGGGACCCTACGCCGGGGACCCAGTACTTC. Translated: CATSRDPTPGTQYF.

The table lists this clone with a count of one. The rearrangement joins TRBV6-4 to TRBJ2-7, with a possible D match to TRBD2 (5 bases). Trimming took off 6 bases at V and 2 bases at J, with 20 bases between the two ends. Germline CDR1 reads MRHNA; CDR2 reads SNTAGT. CDR3 length equals 16 residues. The CDR3 reads CASSEGRGTPTYEQYF. CDR3 in DNA: TGTGCCAGCAGCGAGGGTCGAGGAACTCCTACCTACGAGCAGTACTTC.

The chain links TRBV9 to TRBJ2-3; 7 nucleotides line up with TRBD1. The germline CDR1 and CDR2 sequences are SGDLS and YYNGEE. The CDR3 totals 16 residues. Trimming took 4 bases from V and 0 from J; bases not matched to a gene: 8. CDR3 in amino acids: CASSSARGQSTDTQYF. The CDR3 DNA reads TGTGCCAGCAGCTCAGCCAGGGGACAGAGCACAGATACGCAGTATTTT. The complete variable domain, with remaining parts taken from reference TRBV9 and TRBJ2-3, reads DSGVTQTPKHLITATGQRVTLRCSPRSGDLSVYWYQQSLDQGLQFLIQYYNGEERAKGNILERFSAQQFPDLHSELNLSSLELGDSALYFCASSSARGQSTDTQYFGPGTRLTVL.

This clone was counted a single time. Written as DNA, the CDR3 is TGTGCCAGCAGCTCATACACCGGGGAGCTGTTTTTT. Protein: CASSSYTGELFF. The chain recombines TRBV11-2 with TRBJ2-2; D is unresolved. This CDR3 has 12 residues. Germline CDR1 and CDR2: SGHAT and FQNNGV. The V end lost 4 bases, the J end lost 3 bases, and 3 bases lay between the germline ends.

This chain uses TRBV29-1 with TRBJ1-2, with D possibly TRBD1 on 5 matching bases. Germline V gene data show CDR1 as SQVTM and CDR2 as ANQGSEA. This CDR3 has 16 residues. The V and J ends lost 7 bases and 4 bases respectively, with 25 bases between them. The CDR3 sequence is CSAYLYGAGDTYGYTF. CDR3 DNA: TGCAGCGCCTACCTCTACGGGGCAGGAGATACCTATGGCTACACCTTC.

The chain couples TRBV4-2 to TRBJ2-3; D unclear. The CDR3 has 16 amino acids. V was pared by 4 bases and J by 0 bases, with 14 bases between. Looked up from germline, CDR1 is LGHNA and CDR2 is YNFKEQ. The CDR3 sequence is CASSPRASTSTDTQYF. CDR3 DNA: TGTGCCAGCAGCCCCCGCGCCAGCACTAGCACAGATACGCAGTATTTT.

The chain uses TRBV6-5 and TRBJ1-5, with D maybe TRBD1 (5 bases). The germline V and J ends were trimmed by 0 bases and 9 bases, with 12 bases remaining between them. Germline values: CDR1 MNHEY, CDR2 SVGAGI. The CDR3 totals 14 residues. CDR3 residues: CASSYSGTAGPQHF. CDR3 nucleotide sequence: TGTGCCAGCAGTTACTCAGGGACGGCGGGGCCCCAGCATTTT.

The chain is built from TRBV7-8 and TRBJ2-7; 9 bases align to TRBD1. V lost 4 bases to trimming and J lost 4 bases; unmatched junction nucleotides: 8. The CDR3 length is 15 residues. Germline CDR1 SGHVS, CDR2 FQNEAQ. CDR3 amino acids: CASSSLGTGKYEQYF. The CDR3 nucleotides read TGTGCCAGCAGCTCACTAGGGACAGGGAAGTACGAGCAGTACTTC.

V and J are TRBV2 and TRBJ2-2; the D gene is possibly TRBD2 (6 bases). The ends were cut back, 2 bases at V and 3 bases at J, with 19 bases in the middle. The germline V gene encodes CDR1 SNHLY and CDR2 FYNNEI. This CDR3 is 18 amino acids long. The CDR3: CASSESGASHPDTGELFF. CDR3 bases: TGTGCCAGCAGTGAATCGGGAGCATCTCACCCCGACACCGGGGAGCTGTTTTTT.

V and J are TRBV11-2 and TRBJ1-3, with D unclear. Germline loops: CDR1 SGHAT, CDR2 FQNNGV. V was cut by 3 bases and J by 4 bases, with 1 base left in between. CDR3 length: 11 residues. The CDR3 spells CASSFGNTIYF. As DNA, the CDR3 is TGTGCCAGCAGCTTCGGAAACACCATATATTTT.

The V and J genes are TRBV2 and TRBJ2-5; D may be TRBD2 (6 bases). CDR3 length: 15 amino acids. Trimming stripped 4 bases from V and 3 bases from J, with 15 bases between. Germline V gene data show CDR1 as SNHLY and CDR2 as FYNNEI. The CDR3 bases are TGTGCCAGCAGTGGTCGAGAGTGGGGGGAAGAGACCCAGTACTTC. Its protein product is CASSGREWGEETQYF.

This clone was recorded once. This same CDR3 is encoded by further DNA sequences in the sample. The chain has TRBV7-3 and TRBJ2-3, with TRBD2 as a possible D gene (6 bases). The CDR3 spans 13 residues. Germline CDR1 is SGHTA and CDR2 is FQGTGA. Trimming cost V 4 bases and J 5 bases, with 10 bases left between them. In DNA, the CDR3 is TGTGCCAGCAGCTCCGGAGGGGTAGATACGCAGTATTTT. Amino acids: CASSSGGVDTQYF.